A selection of T cell receptor beta chains follows, all from one sample in a study of T cells in Graves' hyperthyroidism and ophthalmopathy. TCRdb re-analysed the multiplex PCR reads in MiXCR, keeping a single row per CDR3 protein. The top ten clones hold under 9.5% of a sample with more than 600,000 distinct CDR3 sequences, roughly 17% of them seen once. The sequenced sample consisted of blood. The receptors were sampled from a man younger than 35 with Graves' hyperthyroidism. The CDR3 runs from the conserved cysteine through the conserved F or W. The D gene is left open where the match is weak. Where a row states a size, it is once, few, many or the class of an expanded clone; other rows omit it.

V gene	CDR3 length	J gene	clone size	D gene	CDR3 DNA	CDR3 protein
TRBV10-3	14	TRBJ2-3	.	TRBD2	TGTGCCATCAGTTTAAGGCTAGCGGGAGAGGCGCAGTATTTT	CAISLRLAGEAQYF
TRBV14	15	TRBJ1-1	few	.	TGTGCCAGCATCAAGATAGGGAGGGGGATCACTGAAGCTTTCTTT	CASIKIGRGITEAFF
TRBV6-2/TRBV6-3	13	TRBJ2-7	few	.	TGTGCCAGCAGTTACGACGGACACTACGAGCAGTACTTC	CASSYDGHYEQYF
TRBV30	18	TRBJ2-3	many	TRBD2	TGTGCCTGGAGTACCGCAGGGCTAGCGGGAGGGCCAGCAGATACGCAGTATTTT	CAWSTAGLAGGPADTQYF
TRBV6-1	13	TRBJ2-7	.	.	TGTGCCAGCAGTGTTGGGGACCTCTACGAGCAGTACTTC	CASSVGDLYEQYF
TRBV6-2/TRBV6-3	15	TRBJ2-5	.	.	TGTGCCAGCAGTTACCTACGTGCCTCGGGAGAGACCCAGTACTTC	CASSYLRASGETQYF
TRBV3-1	14	TRBJ1-3	few	.	TGCGCCAGCAGCCAAGAGGGAGGGCGAAACACCATATATTTT	CASSQEGGRNTIYF
TRBV6-1	15	TRBJ1-5	many	.	TGTGCCAGCAGTGCCCAAGGGTTGGGCAATCAGCCCCAGCATTTT	CASSAQGLGNQPQHF
TRBV6-2/TRBV6-3	15	TRBJ2-1	many	TRBD1	TGTGCCAGCAGCAAACCAGGGGGCAAGGGGAATGAGCAGTTCTTC	CASSKPGGKGNEQFF
TRBV29-1	14	TRBJ1-1	.	.	TGCAGCGTTGCCGGTAGGTTGAAGAACACTGAAGCTTTCTTT	CSVAGRLKNTEAFF
TRBV2	15	TRBJ2-1	many	.	TGTGCCAGCATCCCCCCCGGGACCGGACCCAGTCAGCAGTTCTTC	CASIPPGTGPSQQFF
TRBV11-1	15	TRBJ2-1	many	.	TGTGCCAGCAGCTTATCCCCCTCGGCCAACAATGAGCAGTTCTTC	CASSLSPSANNEQFF
TRBV7-9	12	TRBJ2-7	many	TRBD2	TGTGCCAGCTCCCTAGCGGGAGGCGAGCAGTACTTC	CASSLAGGEQYF
TRBV19	13	TRBJ2-7	.	TRBD2	TGTGCCAGTGGACTAGCGCGTGCCTACGAGCAGTACTTC	CASGLARAYEQYF
TRBV7-3	14	TRBJ2-2	many	TRBD1	TGTGCCAGCAGCACCCAGACAGGGAGCGGGGAGCTGTTTTTT	CASSTQTGSGELFF
TRBV19	15	TRBJ2-2	few	.	TGTGCCAGTAGTATAGCGCGGGTGGGCACCGGGGAGCTGTTTTTT	CASSIARVGTGELFF
TRBV10-3	14	TRBJ1-2	few	.	TGTGCCATCAGTGATACAGGGCCAAGCTATGGCTACACCTTC	CAISDTGPSYGYTF
TRBV28	15	TRBJ2-3	many	TRBD1	TGTGCCAGCAGTCGACAGGGATTTGGAACAGATACGCAGTATTTT	CASSRQGFGTDTQYF
TRBV9	15	TRBJ1-3	few	.	TGTGCCAGCAGCGTAGCGGGGACGGGCGGAAACACCATATATTTT	CASSVAGTGGNTIYF
TRBV20-1	16	TRBJ2-1	.	TRBD2	TGCAGTGCTAGAACCGGGACTAGCGACCCCTACAATGAGCAGTTCTTC	CSARTGTSDPYNEQFF
TRBV4-1	14	TRBJ2-7	.	TRBD1	TGCGCCAGCAGCCAAGGACAGGGGGAATACGAGCAGTACTTC	CASSQGQGEYEQYF
TRBV27	16	TRBJ2-4	few	TRBD2	TGTGCCAGCAGTTGGAAAGAACTAGCGGGAAGCAACATTCAGTACTTC	CASSWKELAGSNIQYF
TRBV7-6	16	TRBJ2-3	many	TRBD2	TGTGCCAGCAGCTCACACCCTAGCGGGAGCGCAGATACGCAGTATTTT	CASSSHPSGSADTQYF
TRBV12-3/TRBV12-4	16	TRBJ1-5	many	.	TGTGCCAGCAGTTCACCCGGTTACGCGGGCAATCAGCCCCAGCATTTT	CASSSPGYAGNQPQHF
TRBV2	13	TRBJ2-1	few	.	TGTGCCAGCAGCAGAGGCGCCGACAATGAGCAGTTCTTC	CASSRGADNEQFF
TRBV18	15	TRBJ2-3	few	TRBD2	TGTGCCAGCTCACCTCTCACGGGAGGGACAGATACGCAGTATTTT	CASSPLTGGTDTQYF
TRBV6-7	10	TRBJ1-5	.	.	TGTGCCAGCAGGGCAGTCCCTCAGCATTTT	CASRAVPQHF
TRBV20-1	14	TRBJ2-4	.	.	TGCAGTGCTAGGGTAACAGGAGCCAAAAACATTCAGTACTTC	CSARVTGAKNIQYF
TRBV4-2	16	TRBJ2-7	.	TRBD2	TGTGCCAGCAGCCAAGGACGTAGCGGGATATCCCACGAGCAGTACTTC	CASSQGRSGISHEQYF